This T cell receptor beta chain was captured in a study of CD8 T cells in Susac syndrome. CD8+ and CD4+ T cells were negatively isolated; TEMRA cells were FACS-enriched. The RNA input was about 0.5 to 1 ug, and it was reverse transcribed with random hexamers. MiXCR, run by TCRdb on the immunoSEQ multiplex PCR reads, gives a single entry per CDR3 protein. The repertoire consists of about 120,000 distinct CDR3 sequences, with 94% occurring once and the leading ten covering 0.095% to 0.1%. Sequenced: CD4+ T cells from PBMCs. This receptor was obtained from a human donor in good health.

This CDR3 reads CASSSDGHMNTEAFF. The CDR3 coding sequence is TGCGCCAGCAGTTCGGACGGCCACATGAACACTGAAGCTTTCTTT. The chain links TRBV5-1 to TRBJ1-1, with D unresolved. The CDR3 is 15 residues long. Germline V lookup: CDR1 SGHRS, CDR2 YFSETQ. V dropped 5 bases and J dropped 0 bases, with 14 bases sitting between them.